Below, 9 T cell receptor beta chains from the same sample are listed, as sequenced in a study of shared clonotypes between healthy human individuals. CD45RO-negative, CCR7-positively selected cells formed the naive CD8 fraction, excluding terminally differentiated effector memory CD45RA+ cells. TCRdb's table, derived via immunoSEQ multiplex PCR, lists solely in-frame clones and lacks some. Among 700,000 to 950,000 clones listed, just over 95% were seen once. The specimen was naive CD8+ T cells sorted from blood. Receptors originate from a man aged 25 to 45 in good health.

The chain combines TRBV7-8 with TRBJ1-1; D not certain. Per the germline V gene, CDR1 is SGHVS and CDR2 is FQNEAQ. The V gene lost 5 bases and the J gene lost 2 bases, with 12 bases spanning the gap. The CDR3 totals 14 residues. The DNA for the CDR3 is TGTGCCAGCAGCCCCCGGATGGCAAACACTGAAGCTTTCTTT. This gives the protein CASSPRMANTEAFF.

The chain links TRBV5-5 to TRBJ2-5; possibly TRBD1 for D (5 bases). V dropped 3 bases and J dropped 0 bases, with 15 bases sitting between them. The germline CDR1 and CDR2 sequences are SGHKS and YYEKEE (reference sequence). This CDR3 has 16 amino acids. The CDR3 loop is CASSSLAGPYQETQYF. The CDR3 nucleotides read TGTGCCAGCAGCTCCTTGGCAGGGCCTTACCAAGAGACCCAGTACTTC.

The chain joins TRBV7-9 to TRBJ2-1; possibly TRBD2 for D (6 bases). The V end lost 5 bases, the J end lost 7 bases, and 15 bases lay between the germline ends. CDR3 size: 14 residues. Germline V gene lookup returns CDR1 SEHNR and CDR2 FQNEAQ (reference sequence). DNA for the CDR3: TGTGCCAGCAGCCCAGGTGGGGGGTGGAATGAGCAGTTCTTC. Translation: CASSPGGGWNEQFF. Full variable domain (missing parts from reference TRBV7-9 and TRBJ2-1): DTGVSQNPRHKITKRGQNVTFRCDPISEHNRLYWYRQTLGQGPEFLTYFQNEAQLEKSRLLSDRFSAERPKGSFSTLEIQRTEQGDSAMYLCASSPGGGWNEQFFGPGTRLTVL.

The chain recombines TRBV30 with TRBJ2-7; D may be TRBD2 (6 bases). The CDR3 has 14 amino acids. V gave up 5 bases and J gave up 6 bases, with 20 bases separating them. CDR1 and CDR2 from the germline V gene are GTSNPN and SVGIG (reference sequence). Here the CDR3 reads CAWSSGAGAREQYF. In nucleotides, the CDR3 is TGTGCCTGGTCCTCGGGAGCGGGTGCCCGCGAGCAGTACTTC.

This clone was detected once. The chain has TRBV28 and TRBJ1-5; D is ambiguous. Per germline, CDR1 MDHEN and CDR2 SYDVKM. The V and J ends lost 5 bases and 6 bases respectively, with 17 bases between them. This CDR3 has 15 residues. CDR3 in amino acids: CASSNPEGAAQPQHF. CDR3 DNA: TGTGCCAGCAGTAACCCCGAGGGAGCGGCTCAGCCCCAGCATTTT.

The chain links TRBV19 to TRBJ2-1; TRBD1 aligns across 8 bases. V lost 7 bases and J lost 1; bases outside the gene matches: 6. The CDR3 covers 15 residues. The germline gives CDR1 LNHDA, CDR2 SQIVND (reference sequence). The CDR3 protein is CASNLGQGSYNEQFF. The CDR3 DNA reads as TGTGCCAGTAACCTCGGACAGGGTTCCTACAATGAGCAGTTCTTC.

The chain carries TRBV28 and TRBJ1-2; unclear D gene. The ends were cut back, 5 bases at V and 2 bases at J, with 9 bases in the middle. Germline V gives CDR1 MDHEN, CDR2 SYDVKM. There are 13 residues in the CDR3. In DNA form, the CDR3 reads TGTGCCAGCAGTCACCGGGGAAACTATGGCTACACCTTC. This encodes CASSHRGNYGYTF.

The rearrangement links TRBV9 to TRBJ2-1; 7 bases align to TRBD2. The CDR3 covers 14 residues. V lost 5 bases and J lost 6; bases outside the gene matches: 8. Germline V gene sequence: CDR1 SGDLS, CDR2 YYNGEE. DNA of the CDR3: TGTGCCAGCAGTTTAGCGGGCACTGTCAATGAGCAGTTCTTC. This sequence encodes CASSLAGTVNEQFF.

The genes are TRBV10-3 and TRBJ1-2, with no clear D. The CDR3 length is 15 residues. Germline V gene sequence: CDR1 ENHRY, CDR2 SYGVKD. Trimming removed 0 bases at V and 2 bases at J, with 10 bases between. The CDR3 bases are TGTGCCATCAGTGAGTCTCTAAAGGGAAACTATGGCTACACCTTC. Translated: CAISESLKGNYGYTF.